Listed below are T cell receptor beta chains from one sample, sequenced in a study of T cell repertoires in cytomegalovirus infection. TCRdb re-derived calls from the reads in MiXCR, one entry per CDR3 protein. The sample has more than 150,000 distinct CDR3 sequences; roughly a fifth are singletons. Sequenced: PBMCs. Receptors originate from a human donor in good health (CMV status not recorded). Some clones in this sample may be carry-over from other donors' samples. Both conserved end residues are part of each CDR3. D genes are given only for firm matches. Clone size appears in some rows only: once, few, many, or a class for an expanded clone.

TRBJ2-2 TRBD1 few TRBV20-1 CSAASGQGAGGSTGELFF TGCAGTGCCGCCTCGGGACAGGGGGCCGGGGGGAGCACCGGGGAGCTGTTTTTT
TRBJ2-7 NA NA TRBV5-4 CASSLSGDYEQYF TGTGCCAGCAGCTTGTCGGGGGACTACGAGCAGTACTTC
TRBJ2-1 NA many TRBV7-3 CASSLNSADEQFF TGTGCCAGCAGCTTAAACTCTGCGGATGAGCAGTTCTTC
TRBJ1-5 NA once TRBV12-3/TRBV12-4 CASRRREPNQPQHF TGTGCCAGCAGAAGGAGGGAGCCCAATCAGCCCCAGCATTTT
TRBJ2-1 NA many TRBV6-2/TRBV6-3 CASRPRGGNEQFF TGTGCCAGCAGGCCGCGAGGGGGCAATGAGCAGTTCTTC
TRBJ1-2 NA few TRBV28 CASSSPAGSGRGYTF TGTGCCAGCAGTTCCCCCGCAGGTTCCGGACGTGGCTACACCTTC
TRBJ2-5 NA NA TRBV5-1 CASSYGALGETQYF TGCGCCAGCAGCTACGGAGCGCTGGGGGAGACCCAGTACTTC
TRBJ1-4 NA NA TRBV12-3/TRBV12-4 CASTMGSSEKLFF TGTGCCAGCACGATGGGGAGTTCTGAAAAACTGTTTTTT
TRBJ2-3 NA few TRBV7-3 CASSRSVGRTDTQYF TGTGCCAGCAGCCGGTCCGTGGGACGCACAGATACGCAGTATTTT
TRBJ2-7 NA few TRBV5-4 CASSLARTWDEQYF TGTGCCAGCAGCTTGGCCCGGACTTGGGACGAGCAGTACTTC
TRBJ2-1 NA NA TRBV9 CASIVDQSSYNEQFF TGTGCCAGCATCGTAGATCAGAGCTCCTACAATGAGCAGTTCTTC
TRBJ1-5 NA few TRBV28 CAVGGYSNQPQHF TGTGCCGTCGGAGGATATAGCAATCAGCCCCAGCATTTT
TRBJ2-4 TRBD1 NA TRBV28 CASSPRGTGIKVAKNIQYF TGTGCCAGCAGCCCGCGGGGGACAGGGATAAAGGTAGCCAAAAACATTCAGTACTTC
TRBJ2-3 NA few TRBV11-3 CASSLVPGANTDTQYF TGTGCCAGCAGCTTAGTTCCAGGGGCCAACACAGATACGCAGTATTTT
TRBJ2-6 NA few TRBV2 CAGSTFIGANVLTF TGTGCCGGCTCTACGTTTATCGGGGCCAACGTCCTGACTTTC
TRBJ2-6 NA many TRBV7-2 CASAPGYGANVLTF TGTGCCAGCGCCCCGGGCTATGGGGCCAACGTCCTGACTTTC
TRBJ2-7 NA NA TRBV28 CASTYYILAGTAVYEQYF TGTGCCAGCACCTATTACATTCTTGCGGGGACAGCTGTCTACGAGCAGTACTTC
TRBJ2-2 TRBD1 many TRBV7-2 CASSLRQGSTGELFF TGTGCCAGCAGCTTAAGACAGGGGAGCACCGGGGAGCTGTTTTTT
TRBJ1-1 NA NA TRBV12-3/TRBV12-4 CASSPRGVANTEAFF TGTGCCAGCAGTCCCAGAGGGGTGGCGAACACTGAAGCTTTCTTT
TRBJ1-2 NA NA TRBV6-6 CASTQGYGYTF TGTGCCAGCACCCAGGGGTACGGCTACACCTTC
TRBJ2-2 TRBD2 NA TRBV6-5 CASSYPLAGGPRGTEELFF TGTGCCAGCAGTTACCCGCTAGCGGGGGGACCCCGTGGCACCGAGGAGCTGTTTTTT
TRBJ2-7 TRBD1 many TRBV7-6 CASSTRDRDEQYF TGTGCCAGCAGCACCCGGGACAGGGACGAGCAGTACTTC
TRBJ2-2 TRBD2 NA TRBV19 CASSPGGARITAELFF TGTGCCAGTAGCCCGGGGGGGGCACGGATCACCGCGGAGCTGTTTTTT
TRBJ2-3 TRBD2 many TRBV7-2 CASSTTGLAGGLVTQYF TGTGCCAGCAGCACCACAGGACTAGCGGGGGGTTTGGTTACGCAGTATTTT